Here is one T cell receptor (beta chain) with its context. Original handling: Reference gene primer amplification gave estimated nucleated cell counts. Only in-frame clones appear in the TCRdb table, and some are missing; sequencing was by immunoSEQ multiplex PCR. V, J and clone size derive from that table, while D and trimming were established from the DNA sequence. The table shows 210,000 or so clones, with 80% to 90% occurring only once. There are 15 residues in the CDR3. V was pared by 3 bases and J by 1 base, with 6 bases of the junction left unmatched. Germline V gene data show CDR1 as SGHRS and CDR2 as YFSETQ. This record comes from a study of blood T cell repertoires in COVID-19. Whole-study context: The analysed material was cDNA or gDNA that came from T cells, B-cell-depleted T cells, or PBMCs.

Participants in the exposed group had met a COVID-19 case in the 2 weeks before joining the study. The clonotype comes from a woman aged 25 to 39 who had been exposed to COVID-19. Material for sequencing was PBMCs or T cells enriched from blood (not recorded which). This chain joins TRBV5-1 and TRBJ2-7; the match to TRBD1 covers 8 bases. CDR3 bases: TGCGCCAGCAGCTGGTTTGGGACAGGTTCCTACGAGCAGTACTTC. Translation: CASSWFGTGSYEQYF.